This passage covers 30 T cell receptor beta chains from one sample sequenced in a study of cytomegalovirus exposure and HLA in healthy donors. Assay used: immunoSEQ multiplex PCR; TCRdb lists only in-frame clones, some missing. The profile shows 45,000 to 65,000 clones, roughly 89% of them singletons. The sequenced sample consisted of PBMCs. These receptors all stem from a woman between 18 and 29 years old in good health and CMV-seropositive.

CDR3 bases: TGTGCCAGCTCACCCCCAGGTCAAGAGACCCAGTACTTC. Its protein product is CASSPPGQETQYF. This rearrangement joins TRBV18 to TRBJ2-5; no reliable D call. The length of the CDR3 is 13 residues. CDR1 and CDR2 from the germline V gene are KGHSH and LQKENI. V was pared by 3 bases and J by 2 bases, with 7 bases between.

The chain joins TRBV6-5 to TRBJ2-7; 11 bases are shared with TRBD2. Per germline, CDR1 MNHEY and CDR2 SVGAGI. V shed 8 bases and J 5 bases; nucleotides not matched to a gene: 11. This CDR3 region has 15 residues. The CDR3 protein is CASSPGGLAVHEQYF. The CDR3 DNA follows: TGTGCCAGCTCCCCCGGGGGACTAGCGGTCCACGAGCAGTACTTC.

The CDR3 DNA is TGCGCCAGCAGCTTGAACAGGGGATCTACCTACGAGCAGTACTTC. It codes for CASSLNRGSTYEQYF. The V and J genes are TRBV5-1 and TRBJ2-7, with 7 bases lining up with TRBD1. The V gene's germline CDR1 is SGHRS and CDR2 YFSETQ. J gave up 2 bases and V 1 base, and 6 bases lay outside the gene matches. The CDR3 loop spans 15 amino acids. Full variable domain (rest looked up from reference TRBV5-1 and TRBJ2-7): KAGVTQTPRYLIKTRGQQVTLSCSPISGHRSVSWYQQTPGQGLQFLFEYFSETQRNKGNFPGRFSGRQFSNSRSEMNVSTLELGDSALYLCASSLNRGSTYEQYFGPGTRLTVT.

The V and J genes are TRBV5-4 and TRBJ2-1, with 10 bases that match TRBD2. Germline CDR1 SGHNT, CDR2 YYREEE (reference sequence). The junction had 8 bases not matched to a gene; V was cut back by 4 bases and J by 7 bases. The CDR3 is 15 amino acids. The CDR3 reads CASSTSGGVHNEQFF. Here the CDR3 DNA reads TGTGCCAGCAGCACCAGCGGGGGGGTCCATAATGAGCAGTTCTTC.

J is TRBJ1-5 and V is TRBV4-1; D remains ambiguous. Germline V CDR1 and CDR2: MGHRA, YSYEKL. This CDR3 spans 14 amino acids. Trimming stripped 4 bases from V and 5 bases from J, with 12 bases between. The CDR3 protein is CASSLLRLDQPQHF. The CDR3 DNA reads TGCGCCAGCAGCCTCCTGAGGCTCGATCAGCCCCAGCATTTT.

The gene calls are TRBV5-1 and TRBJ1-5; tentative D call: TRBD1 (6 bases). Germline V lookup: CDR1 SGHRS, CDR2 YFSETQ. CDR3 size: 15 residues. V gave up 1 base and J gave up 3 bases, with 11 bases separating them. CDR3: CASSLSSGDNQPQHF. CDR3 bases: TGCGCCAGCAGCTTGAGTTCAGGGGACAATCAGCCCCAGCATTTT.

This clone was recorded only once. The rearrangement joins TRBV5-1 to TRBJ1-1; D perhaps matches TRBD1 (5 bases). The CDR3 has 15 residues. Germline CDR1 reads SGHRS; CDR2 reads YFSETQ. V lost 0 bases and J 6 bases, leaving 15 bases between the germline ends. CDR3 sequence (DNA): TGCGCCAGCAGCTTGGCGGCAGGGACTATCGCTGAAGCTTTCTTT. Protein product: CASSLAAGTIAEAFF.

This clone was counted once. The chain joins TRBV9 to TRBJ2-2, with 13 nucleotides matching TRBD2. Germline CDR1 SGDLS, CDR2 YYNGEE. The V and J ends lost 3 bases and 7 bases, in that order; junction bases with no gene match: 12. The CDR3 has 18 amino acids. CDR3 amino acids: CASSEQGLAGSWGGELFF. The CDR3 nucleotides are TGTGCCAGCAGCGAGCAGGGACTAGCGGGGTCATGGGGCGGGGAGCTGTTTTTT.

CDR3 DNA sequence: TGTGCCTGGAGTCTTGGACCGGCTTCTAGCGGCTACACCTTC. It codes for CAWSLGPASSGYTF. This chain joins TRBV30 and TRBJ1-2; D unclear. From germline, CDR1 is GTSNPN and CDR2 SVGIG (reference sequence). V lost 2 bases, J lost 8 bases, and 18 bases lay in between. This CDR3 has 14 residues.

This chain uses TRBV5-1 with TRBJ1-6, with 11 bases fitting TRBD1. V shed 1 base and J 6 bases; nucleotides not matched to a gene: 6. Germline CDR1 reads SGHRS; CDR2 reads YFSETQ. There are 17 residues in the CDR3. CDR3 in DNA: TGCGCCAGCAGCTTGACCGGGACAGGGGGAATTAATTCACCCCTCCACTTT. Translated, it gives CASSLTGTGGINSPLHF.

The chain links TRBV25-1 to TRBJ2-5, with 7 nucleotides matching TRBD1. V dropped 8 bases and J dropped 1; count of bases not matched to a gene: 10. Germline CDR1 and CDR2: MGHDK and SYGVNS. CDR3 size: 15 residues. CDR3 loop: CASSVQGVGQETQYF. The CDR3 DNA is TGTGCCAGCTCCGTCCAGGGGGTGGGCCAAGAGACCCAGTACTTC.

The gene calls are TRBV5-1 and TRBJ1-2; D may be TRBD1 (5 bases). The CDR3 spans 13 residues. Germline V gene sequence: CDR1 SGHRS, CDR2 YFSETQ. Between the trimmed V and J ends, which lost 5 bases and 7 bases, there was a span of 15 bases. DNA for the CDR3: TGCGCCAGCAGGGAGGGGCTCAGTGGTGGCTACACCTTC. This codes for CASREGLSGGYTF. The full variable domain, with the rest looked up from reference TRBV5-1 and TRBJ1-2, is KAGVTQTPRYLIKTRGQQVTLSCSPISGHRSVSWYQQTPGQGLQFLFEYFSETQRNKGNFPGRFSGRQFSNSRSEMNVSTLELGDSALYLCASREGLSGGYTFGSGTRLTVV.

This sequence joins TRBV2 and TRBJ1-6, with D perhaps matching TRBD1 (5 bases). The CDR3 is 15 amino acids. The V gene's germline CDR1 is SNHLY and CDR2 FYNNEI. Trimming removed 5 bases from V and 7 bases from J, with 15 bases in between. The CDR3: CASSTPQGWNSPLHF. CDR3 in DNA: TGTGCCAGCAGTACCCCGCAGGGTTGGAATTCACCCCTCCACTTT.

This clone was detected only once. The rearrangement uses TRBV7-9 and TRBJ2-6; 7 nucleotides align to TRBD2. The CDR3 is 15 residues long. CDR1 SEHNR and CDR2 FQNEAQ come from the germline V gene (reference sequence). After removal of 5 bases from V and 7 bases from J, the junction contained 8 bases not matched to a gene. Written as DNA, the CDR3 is TGTGCCAGCAGCCCACAAACGGGGGGAGCCAACGTCCTGACTTTC. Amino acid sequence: CASSPQTGGANVLTF.

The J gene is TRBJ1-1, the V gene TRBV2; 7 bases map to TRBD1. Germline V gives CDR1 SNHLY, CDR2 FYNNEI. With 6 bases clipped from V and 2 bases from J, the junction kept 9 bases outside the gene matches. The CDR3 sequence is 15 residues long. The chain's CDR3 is CASSKWTGGNTEAFF. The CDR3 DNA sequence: TGTGCCAGCAGCAAATGGACAGGCGGCAACACTGAAGCTTTCTTT.

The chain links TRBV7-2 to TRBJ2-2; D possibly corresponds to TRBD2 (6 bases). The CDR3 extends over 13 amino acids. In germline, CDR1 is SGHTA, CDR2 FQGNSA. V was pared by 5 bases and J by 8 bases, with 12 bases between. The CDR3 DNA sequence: TGTGCCAGCAGCCCCAGGAGGGCTGGGGAGCTGTTTTTT. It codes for CASSPRRAGELFF.

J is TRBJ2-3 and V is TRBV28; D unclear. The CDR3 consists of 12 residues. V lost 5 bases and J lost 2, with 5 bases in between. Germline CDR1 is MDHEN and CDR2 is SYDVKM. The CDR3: CASSINTDTQYF. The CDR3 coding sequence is TGTGCCAGCAGTATAAACACAGATACGCAGTATTTT.

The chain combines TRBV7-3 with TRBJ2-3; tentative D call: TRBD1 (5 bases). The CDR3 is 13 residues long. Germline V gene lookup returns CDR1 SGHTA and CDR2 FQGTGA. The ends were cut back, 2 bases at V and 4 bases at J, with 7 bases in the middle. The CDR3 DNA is TGTGCCAGCAGCTTACGCAGGGCAGATACGCAGTATTTT. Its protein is CASSLRRADTQYF.

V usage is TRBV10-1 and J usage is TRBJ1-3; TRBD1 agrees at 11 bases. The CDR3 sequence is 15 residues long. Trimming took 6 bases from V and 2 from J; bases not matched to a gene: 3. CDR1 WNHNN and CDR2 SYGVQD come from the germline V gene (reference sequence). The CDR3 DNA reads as TGCGCCAGCAGCTTGGGACAGGGGGCTGGAAACACCATATATTTT. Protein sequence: CASSLGQGAGNTIYF.

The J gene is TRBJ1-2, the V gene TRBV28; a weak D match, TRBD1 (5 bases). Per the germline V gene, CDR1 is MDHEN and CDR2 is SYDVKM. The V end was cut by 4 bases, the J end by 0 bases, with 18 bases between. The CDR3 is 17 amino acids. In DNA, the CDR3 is TGTGCCAGCAGTTACCCTCGGGGGGGAGGAGCTAACTATGGCTACACCTTC. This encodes CASSYPRGGGANYGYTF.

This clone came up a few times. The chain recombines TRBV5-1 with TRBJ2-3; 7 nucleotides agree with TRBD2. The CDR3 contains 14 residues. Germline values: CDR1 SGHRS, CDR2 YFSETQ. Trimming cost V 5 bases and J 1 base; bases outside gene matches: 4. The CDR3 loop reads CASRGGVRTDTQYF. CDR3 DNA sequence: TGCGCCAGCAGGGGGGGGGTACGCACAGATACGCAGTATTTT.

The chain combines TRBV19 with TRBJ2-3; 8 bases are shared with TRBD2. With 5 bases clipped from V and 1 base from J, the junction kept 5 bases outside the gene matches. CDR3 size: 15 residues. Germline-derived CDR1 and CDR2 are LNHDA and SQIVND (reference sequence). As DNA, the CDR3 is TGTGCCAGTAGTGATAGCGGGGCCCGCACAGATACGCAGTATTTT. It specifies CASSDSGARTDTQYF.

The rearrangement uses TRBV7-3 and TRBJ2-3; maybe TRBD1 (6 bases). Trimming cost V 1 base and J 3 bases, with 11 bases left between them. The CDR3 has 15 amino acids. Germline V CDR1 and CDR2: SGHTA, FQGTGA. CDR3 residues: CASSLNSGATDTQYF. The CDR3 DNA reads TGTGCCAGCAGCTTAAATTCAGGGGCAACAGATACGCAGTATTTT.

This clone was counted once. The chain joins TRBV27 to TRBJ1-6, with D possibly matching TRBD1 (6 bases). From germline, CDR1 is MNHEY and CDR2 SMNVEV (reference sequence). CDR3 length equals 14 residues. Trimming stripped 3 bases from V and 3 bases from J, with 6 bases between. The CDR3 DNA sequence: TGTGCCAGCAGTTTCAGGGGCTATAATTCACCCCTCCACTTT. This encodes CASSFRGYNSPLHF.

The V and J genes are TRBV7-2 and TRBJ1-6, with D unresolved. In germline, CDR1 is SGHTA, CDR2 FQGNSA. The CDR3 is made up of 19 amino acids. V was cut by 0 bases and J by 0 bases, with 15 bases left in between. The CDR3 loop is CASSLALVSRSSYNSPLHF. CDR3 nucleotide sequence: TGTGCCAGCAGCTTAGCGCTGGTGAGCCGGAGCTCCTATAATTCACCCCTCCACTTT.

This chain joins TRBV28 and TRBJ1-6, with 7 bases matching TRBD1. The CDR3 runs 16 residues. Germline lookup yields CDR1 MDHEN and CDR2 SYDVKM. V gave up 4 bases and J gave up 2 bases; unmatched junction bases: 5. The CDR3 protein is CASSSNRGPYNSPLHF. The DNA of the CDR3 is TGTGCCAGCAGTTCCAACAGGGGACCCTATAATTCACCCCTCCACTTT.

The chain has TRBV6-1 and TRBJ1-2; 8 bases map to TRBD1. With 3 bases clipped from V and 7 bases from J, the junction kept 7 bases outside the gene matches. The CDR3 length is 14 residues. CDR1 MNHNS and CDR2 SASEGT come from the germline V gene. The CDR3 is CASSEAGGLRGYTF. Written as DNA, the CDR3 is TGTGCCAGCAGTGAGGCAGGGGGCCTTCGTGGCTACACCTTC.

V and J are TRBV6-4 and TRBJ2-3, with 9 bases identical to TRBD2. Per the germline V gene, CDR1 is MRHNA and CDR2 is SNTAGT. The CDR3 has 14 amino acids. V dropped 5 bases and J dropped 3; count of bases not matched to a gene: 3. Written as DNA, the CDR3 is TGTGCCAGCAGTTCTAGCGGGGAAACAGATACGCAGTATTTT. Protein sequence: CASSSSGETDTQYF.

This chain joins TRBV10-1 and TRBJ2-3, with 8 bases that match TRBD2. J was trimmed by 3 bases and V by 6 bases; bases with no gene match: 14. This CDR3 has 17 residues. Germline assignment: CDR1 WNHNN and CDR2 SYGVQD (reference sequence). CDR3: CASRSKKGAGGTDTQYF. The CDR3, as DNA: TGCGCCAGCAGGTCAAAAAAGGGCGCGGGGGGAACAGATACGCAGTATTTT.

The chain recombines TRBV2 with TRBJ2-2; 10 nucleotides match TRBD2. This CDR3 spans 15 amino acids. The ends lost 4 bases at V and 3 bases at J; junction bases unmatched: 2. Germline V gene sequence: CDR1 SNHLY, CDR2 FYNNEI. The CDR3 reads CASSVLAGDTGELFF. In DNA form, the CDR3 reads TGTGCCAGCAGTGTTCTAGCGGGGGACACCGGGGAGCTGTTTTTT. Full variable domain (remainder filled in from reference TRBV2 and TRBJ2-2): EPEVTQTPSHQVTQMGQEVILRCVPISNHLYFYWYRQILGQKVEFLVSFYNNEISEKSEIFDDQFSVERPDGSNFTLKIRSTKLEDSAMYFCASSVLAGDTGELFFGEGSRLTVL.